A selection of T cell receptor beta chains follows, all from one sample in a study of T-cell reconstitution after alpha-beta-depleted transplantation in children. TCRdb reprocessed the PCR reads via MiXCR and lists one record per CDR3 protein. Among 450,000 to 550,000 distinct CDR3 sequences, 10% to 12% were seen once, and the ten largest hold 12% to 15%. This material consisted of PBMCs, mostly from graft donor cells, taken 180 days after TCRalphabeta/CD19-depleted stem cell transplant. These receptors originate from a female patient aged 2 to 10 who had a stem cell transplant for aplastic anemia, so the T cells may come from the graft donor. Both conserved end residues are part of each CDR3. The D gene is left open where the match is weak. Not every row has a clone size; where given, it reads once, few, many or a size class.

d_call	v_call	j_call	clone_size	cdr3_aa	cdr3_nt
TRBD2	TRBV5-5	TRBJ2-1	few	CASSPPLAGPKNEQFF	TGTGCCAGCAGCCCACCTCTAGCGGGGCCAAAAAATGAGCAGTTCTTC
.	TRBV25-1	TRBJ2-1	many	CASSETLDPGVEQFF	TGTGCCAGCAGTGAAACCCTTGACCCGGGGGTTGAGCAGTTCTTC
.	TRBV9	TRBJ1-1	few	CASSPHGGGLNTEAFF	TGTGCCAGCAGTCCTCATGGCGGGGGCTTAAACACTGAAGCTTTCTTT
.	TRBV15	TRBJ2-3	few	CATSNRRSTDTQYF	TGTGCCACCAGCAATCGGCGGAGCACAGATACGCAGTATTTT
.	TRBV28	TRBJ2-7	.	CASSLTRLQYF	TGTGCCAGCAGTTTAACCCGGTTACAGTACTTC
TRBD2	TRBV18	TRBJ2-7	.	CASSPGLAGRYEQYF	TGTGCCAGCTCACCGGGACTAGCGGGAAGGTACGAGCAGTACTTC
.	TRBV7-2	TRBJ1-1	few	CASSLNPGVSAFF	TGTGCCAGCAGCTTAAATCCCGGGGTTTCAGCTTTCTTT
.	TRBV5-1	TRBJ2-7	many	CASSSDWGSPSADEQYF	TGCGCCAGCAGCTCGGACTGGGGGTCTCCCTCGGCCGACGAGCAGTACTTC
TRBD2	TRBV11-2	TRBJ2-4	.	CASSLIGLAGDFTDF	TGTGCCAGCAGCTTAATAGGTCTAGCGGGAGATTTTACCGACTTC
TRBD1	TRBV5-1	TRBJ2-7	many	CASSLERGRYEQYF	TGCGCCAGCAGCTTGGAGAGGGGGCGGTACGAGCAGTACTTC
.	TRBV7-9	TRBJ2-1	few	CASSLEEHSLGGQFF	TGTGCCAGCAGCTTAGAGGAACATAGCCTGGGGGGGCAGTTCTTC
.	TRBV12-3/TRBV12-4	TRBJ2-1	few	CATGLYHNEQFF	TGTGCCACGGGGTTATACCACAATGAGCAGTTCTTC
TRBD2	TRBV27	TRBJ2-7	few	CASSLFVAGGYEQYF	TGTGCCAGCAGTTTATTTGTAGCGGGAGGGTACGAGCAGTACTTC
.	TRBV7-8	TRBJ2-7	few	CASSLVRSTSSYEQYF	TGTGCCAGCAGCTTAGTCCGCTCTACGAGCTCCTACGAGCAGTACTTC
TRBD1	TRBV12-3/TRBV12-4	TRBJ2-6	.	CTSSRGQGGIAGANVLTF	TGTACCAGCAGCCGAGGACAGGGAGGTATAGCTGGGGCCAACGTCCTGACTTTC
TRBD2	TRBV20-1	TRBJ2-3	.	CSALAGGPNTQYF	TGCAGTGCGCTAGCGGGAGGGCCGAATACGCAGTATTTT
.	TRBV7-2	TRBJ2-1	few	CASSLARKEQFF	TGTGCCAGCAGCTTAGCGCGGAAGGAGCAGTTCTTC
TRBD1	TRBV9	TRBJ2-1	.	CASSVLQGAINEQFF	TGTGCCAGCAGCGTATTACAGGGGGCCATCAATGAGCAGTTCTTC
.	TRBV28	TRBJ1-2	.	CASSLTRGDGYTF	TGTGCCAGCAGTTTAACAAGGGGCGACGGCTACACCTTC
.	TRBV12-3/TRBV12-4	TRBJ1-4	.	CASSLPDGEKLFF	TGTGCCAGCAGTTTACCCGACGGTGAAAAACTGTTTTTT
TRBD2	TRBV20-1	TRBJ2-1	few	CSATGLAGPNEQFF	TGCAGTGCTACCGGACTAGCGGGCCCGAATGAGCAGTTCTTC
TRBD1	TRBV9	TRBJ2-5	few	CASSVTGLQETQYF	TGTGCCAGCAGCGTGACAGGGCTCCAAGAGACCCAGTACTTC
.	TRBV5-1	TRBJ1-1	few	CASSLAHVNTEAFF	TGCGCCAGCAGCTTGGCCCATGTGAACACTGAAGCTTTCTTT
TRBD2	TRBV5-6	TRBJ2-1	.	CASSRTSGGAWEQFF	TGTGCCAGCAGCCGGACTAGCGGGGGGGCCTGGGAGCAGTTCTTC
.	TRBV6-2/TRBV6-3	TRBJ2-1	few	CASSSGGTGGNEQFF	TGTGCCAGCAGTTCGGGGGGGACAGGAGGCAATGAGCAGTTCTTC
TRBD1	TRBV12-3/TRBV12-4	TRBJ2-4	few	CASTPGQGNPLAKNIQYF	TGTGCCAGCACCCCGGGACAGGGGAATCCGCTAGCCAAAAACATTCAGTACTTC
.	TRBV18	TRBJ2-3	.	CASSPRPSSSSTDTQYF	TGTGCCAGCTCACCAAGGCCCAGCTCCTCTAGCACAGATACGCAGTATTTT
.	TRBV28	TRBJ1-4	many	CASSPRSVSGELFF	TGTGCCAGCAGTCCCCGGAGCGTCTCGGGAGAACTGTTTTTT
.	TRBV28	TRBJ2-1	.	CASKSGNEQFF	TGTGCCAGCAAGTCGGGCAATGAGCAGTTCTTC
.	TRBV9	TRBJ2-1	.	CASSVAGMSNEQFF	TGTGCCAGCAGCGTAGCGGGAATGAGCAATGAGCAGTTCTTC
TRBD1	TRBV28	TRBJ1-1	.	CASSLSGQGAEAFF	TGTGCCAGCAGTTTATCTGGACAGGGGGCTGAAGCTTTCTTT
.	TRBV19	TRBJ1-1	few	CASSIAREGTEAFF	TGTGCCAGTAGTATCGCCAGGGAAGGCACTGAAGCTTTCTTT
.	TRBV5-1	TRBJ1-2	.	CASSFSFNGYTF	TGCGCCAGCAGCTTCAGTTTTAATGGCTACACCTTC
.	TRBV28	TRBJ2-6	.	CASSLWGPGANVLTF	TGTGCCAGCAGTTTATGGGGCCCCGGGGCCAACGTCCTGACTTTC
TRBD1	TRBV7-9	TRBJ1-1	.	CASYRGTGVSAEAFF	TGTGCCAGCTACAGGGGGACAGGGGTAAGCGCTGAAGCTTTCTTT
.	TRBV4-3	TRBJ2-1	.	CTSSRRYDGSINEQFF	TGCACCAGCAGCCGAAGGTATGACGGGAGTATCAATGAGCAGTTCTTC
TRBD1	TRBV5-1	TRBJ1-4	few	CASGPTGEGEKLFF	TGCGCCAGCGGGCCGACAGGGGAGGGGGAAAAACTGTTTTTT
TRBD1	TRBV20-1	TRBJ1-4	.	CSAPQTGRNEKLFF	TGCAGTGCTCCCCAGACAGGGCGGAATGAAAAACTGTTTTTT
.	TRBV15	TRBJ1-6	few	CATSRDTYNSPLHF	TGTGCCACCAGCAGAGATACTTATAATTCACCCCTCCACTTT
.	TRBV11-2	TRBJ2-3	.	CASSLVRAGWAGTDTQYF	TGTGCCAGCAGCTTAGTCCGGGCAGGCTGGGCGGGCACAGATACGCAGTATTTT
TRBD1	TRBV20-1	TRBJ2-4	.	CSARPTDATYRGRRAKNIQYF	TGCAGTGCTAGACCTACCGACGCAACATACAGGGGGCGTAGAGCCAAAAACATTCAGTACTTC